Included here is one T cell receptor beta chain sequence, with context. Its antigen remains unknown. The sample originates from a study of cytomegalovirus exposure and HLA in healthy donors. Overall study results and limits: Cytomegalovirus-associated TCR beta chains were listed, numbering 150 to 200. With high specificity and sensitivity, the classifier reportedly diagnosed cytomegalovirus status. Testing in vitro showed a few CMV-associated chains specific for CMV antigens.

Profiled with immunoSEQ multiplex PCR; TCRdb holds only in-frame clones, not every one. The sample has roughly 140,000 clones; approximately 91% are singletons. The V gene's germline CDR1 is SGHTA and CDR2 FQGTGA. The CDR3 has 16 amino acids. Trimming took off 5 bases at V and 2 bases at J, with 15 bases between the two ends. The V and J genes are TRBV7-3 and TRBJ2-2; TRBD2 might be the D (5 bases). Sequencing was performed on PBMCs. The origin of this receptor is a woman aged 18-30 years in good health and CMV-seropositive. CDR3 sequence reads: CASSPKHGINTGELFF. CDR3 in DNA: TGTGCCAGCAGCCCAAAACACGGGATCAACACCGGGGAGCTGTTTTTT.